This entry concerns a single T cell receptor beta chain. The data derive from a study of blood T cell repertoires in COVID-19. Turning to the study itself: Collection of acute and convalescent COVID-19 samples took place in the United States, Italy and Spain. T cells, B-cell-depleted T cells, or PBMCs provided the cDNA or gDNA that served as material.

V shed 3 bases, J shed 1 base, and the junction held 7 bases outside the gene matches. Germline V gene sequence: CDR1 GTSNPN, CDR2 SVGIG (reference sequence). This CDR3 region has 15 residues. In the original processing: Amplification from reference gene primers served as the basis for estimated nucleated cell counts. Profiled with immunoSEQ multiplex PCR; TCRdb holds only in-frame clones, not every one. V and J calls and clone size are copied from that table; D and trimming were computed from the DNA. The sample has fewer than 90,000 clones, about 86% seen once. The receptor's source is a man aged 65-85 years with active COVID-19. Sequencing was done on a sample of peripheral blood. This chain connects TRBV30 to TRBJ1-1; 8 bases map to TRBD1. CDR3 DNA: TGTGCCTGGAGGGCCGGGACAGGATCGAACACTGAAGCTTTCTTT. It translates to CAWRAGTGSNTEAFF.